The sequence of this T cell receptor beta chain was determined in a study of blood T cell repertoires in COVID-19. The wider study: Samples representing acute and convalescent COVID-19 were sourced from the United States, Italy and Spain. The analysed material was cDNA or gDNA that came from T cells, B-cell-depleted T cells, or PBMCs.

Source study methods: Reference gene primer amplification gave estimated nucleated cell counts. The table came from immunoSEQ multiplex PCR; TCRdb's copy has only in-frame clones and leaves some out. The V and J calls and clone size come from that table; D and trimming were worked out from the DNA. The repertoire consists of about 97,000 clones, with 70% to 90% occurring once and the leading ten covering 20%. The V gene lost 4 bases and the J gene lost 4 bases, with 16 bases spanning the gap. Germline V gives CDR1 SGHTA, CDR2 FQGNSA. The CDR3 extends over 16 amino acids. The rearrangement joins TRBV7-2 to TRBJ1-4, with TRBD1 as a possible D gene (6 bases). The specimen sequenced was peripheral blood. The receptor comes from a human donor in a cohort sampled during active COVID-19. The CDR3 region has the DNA TGTGCCAGCAGCTCTAGCAAGGGACAAATTAATGAAAAACTGTTTTTT. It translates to CASSSSKGQINEKLFF.